This T cell receptor beta chain was sequenced for a study of blood T cell repertoires in COVID-19. Looking at the study overall: Donors in the United States, Italy and Spain gave samples during acute or convalescent COVID-19. Nucleic acid was either cDNA or gDNA, and it came from T cells, B-cell-depleted T cells, or PBMCs.

Germline-derived CDR1 and CDR2 are MDHEN and SYDVKM. With 8 bases clipped from V and 8 bases from J, the junction kept 7 bases outside the gene matches. CDR3 length: 13 amino acids. In the source study's methods: Scientists estimated how many nucleated cells there were by amplifying reference gene primers. The method was immunoSEQ multiplex PCR; TCRdb's version includes in-frame clones alone and lacks a portion of them. That table gives V, J and clone size, and the DNA gave D and trimming. The top ten hold around 28% of the sample, which has some 50,000 clones, 86% seen once. The specimen sequenced was peripheral blood. The chain has TRBV28 and TRBJ1-5; the match to TRBD1 covers 9 bases. This sequence was found in a human donor in a cohort sampled during active COVID-19. CDR3 sequence reads: CASGTGGVEPQHF. As DNA, the CDR3 is TGTGCCAGCGGCACAGGGGGCGTCGAGCCCCAGCATTTT.